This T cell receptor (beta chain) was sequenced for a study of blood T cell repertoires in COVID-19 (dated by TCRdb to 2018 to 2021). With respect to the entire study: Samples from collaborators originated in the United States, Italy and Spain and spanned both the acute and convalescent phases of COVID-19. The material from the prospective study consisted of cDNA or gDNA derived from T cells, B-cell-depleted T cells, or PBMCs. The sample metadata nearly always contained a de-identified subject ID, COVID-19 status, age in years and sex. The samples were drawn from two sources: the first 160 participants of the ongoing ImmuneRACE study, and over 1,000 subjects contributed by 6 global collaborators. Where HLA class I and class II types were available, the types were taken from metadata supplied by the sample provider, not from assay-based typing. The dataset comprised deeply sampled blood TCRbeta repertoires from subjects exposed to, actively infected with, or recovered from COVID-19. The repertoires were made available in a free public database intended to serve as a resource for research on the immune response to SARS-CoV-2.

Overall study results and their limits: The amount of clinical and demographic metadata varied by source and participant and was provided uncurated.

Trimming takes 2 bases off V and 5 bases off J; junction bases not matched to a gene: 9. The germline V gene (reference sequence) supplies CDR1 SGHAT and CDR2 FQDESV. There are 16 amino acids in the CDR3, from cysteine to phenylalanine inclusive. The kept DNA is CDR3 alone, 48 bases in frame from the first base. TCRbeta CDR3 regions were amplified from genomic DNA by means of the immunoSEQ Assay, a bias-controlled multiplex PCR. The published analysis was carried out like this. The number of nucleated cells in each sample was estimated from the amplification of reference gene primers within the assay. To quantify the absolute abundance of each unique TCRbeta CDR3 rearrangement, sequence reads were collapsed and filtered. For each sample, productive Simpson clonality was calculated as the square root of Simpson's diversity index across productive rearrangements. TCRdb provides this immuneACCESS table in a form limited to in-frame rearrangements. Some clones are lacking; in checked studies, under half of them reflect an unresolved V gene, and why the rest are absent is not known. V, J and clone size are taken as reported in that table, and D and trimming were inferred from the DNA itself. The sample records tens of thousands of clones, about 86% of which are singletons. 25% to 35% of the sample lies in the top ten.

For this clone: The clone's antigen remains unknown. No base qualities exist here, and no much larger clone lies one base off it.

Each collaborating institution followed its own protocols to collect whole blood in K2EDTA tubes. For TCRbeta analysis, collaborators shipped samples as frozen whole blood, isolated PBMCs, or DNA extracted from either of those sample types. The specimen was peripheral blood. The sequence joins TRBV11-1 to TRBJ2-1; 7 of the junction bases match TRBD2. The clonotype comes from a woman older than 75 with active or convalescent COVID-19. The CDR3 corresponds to CASSLSLRGWDNEQFF. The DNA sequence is TGTGCCAGCAGCTTAAGTTTGCGGGGGTGGGACAATGAGCAGTTCTTC.